The clone carrying this T cell receptor (beta chain) was seen ten or more times. Authors of the study amplified TCR beta CDR3 regions from RNA transcripts. An initial round of RT-PCR targeting the TCR CDR3 relied on the HTBI primer set. TCRdb used MiXCR to reprocess the multiplex PCR reads, holding one entry per CDR3 protein. This sample has around 280,000 distinct CDR3 sequences, with roughly 13% found just once. V was pared by 2 bases and J by 1 base, with 10 bases between. The CDR3 spans 15 residues. Germline V gene sequence: CDR1 SNHLY, CDR2 FYNNEI. This sample stems from a study of T cells in Graves' hyperthyroidism and ophthalmopathy. The blood sample predates any ophthalmopathy symptoms, coming from first hyperthyroidism diagnosis.

The sequenced sample consisted of blood. The clonotype originates from a woman in her thirties with Graves' hyperthyroidism that later progressed to Graves' ophthalmopathy. The rearrangement uses TRBV2 and TRBJ2-3, with D perhaps matching TRBD2 (5 bases). DNA for the CDR3: TGTGCCAGCAGTGAAAGCGGACTCGGCACAGATACGCAGTATTTT. This gives the protein CASSESGLGTDTQYF.